This TCR beta chain derives from a study of T cells in Graves' hyperthyroidism and ophthalmopathy. Amplified TCR beta CDR3 regions derived from RNA transcripts. The HTBI primer set was used in a first-round RT-PCR of the TCR CDR3. TCRdb called the multiplex PCR reads again in MiXCR, with one record for every CDR3 protein. This table holds roughly 130,000 distinct CDR3 sequences, approximately 24% found once. This clonotype was seen many times. The CDR3 extends over 13 amino acids. CDR1 is MDHEN and CDR2 is SYDVKM in the germline V gene. The V gene lost 10 bases and the J gene lost 6 bases, with 18 bases spanning the gap.

Input material: blood. This chain links TRBV28 with TRBJ1-2; TRBD1 might be the D (5 bases). This clonotype was obtained from a woman aged 45-65 years with Graves' hyperthyroidism that later progressed to Graves' ophthalmopathy. The CDR3 protein is CATKFRDRDGYTF. Written as DNA, the CDR3 is TGTGCCACCAAATTCCGGGACCGAGATGGCTACACCTTC.